These T cell receptor beta chains were read from a single sample in a study of blood T cell repertoires in COVID-19. Sequencing was performed with immunoSEQ multiplex PCR; in TCRdb, only in-frame clones are kept and a portion is missing. The table has almost 85,000 clones, around four fifths seen once. Sequencing used peripheral blood. Receptors originate from a man older than 75 with active or convalescent COVID-19. The CDR3 runs from the conserved cysteine through the conserved F or W. A D gene is named only where the DNA matches it firmly. A clone size is listed for some rows: how often the clone was seen (once, few, many), or a class if it is expanded.

TRBD1	TRBV7-7	TRBJ2-1	-	TGTGCCAGCAGTGTCGGGACAGGGGCCTACAATGAGCAGTTCTTC	CASSVGTGAYNEQFF
TRBD2	TRBV18	TRBJ2-7	once	TGTGCCAGCTCACCACCGGGTAGCGGAGCGGGGGAGCAGTACTTC	CASSPPGSGAGEQYF
-	TRBV9	TRBJ1-2	-	TGTGCCAGCAGCGTAGTAAACGGTTATGGCTACACCTTC	CASSVVNGYGYTF
-	TRBV2	TRBJ1-4	-	TGTGCCAGCAAGAGCAGGGGAGAGGAAAAACTGTTTTTT	CASKSRGEEKLFF
-	TRBV18	TRBJ1-5	-	TGTGCCAGCTCGCGGGACCGCAATCAGCCCCAGCATTTT	CASSRDRNQPQHF
TRBD1	TRBV13	TRBJ1-1	once	TGTGCCAGCAGCTTACTTAGGCCAGGGGGGAACACTGAAGCTTTCTTT	CASSLLRPGGNTEAFF
-	TRBV21-1	TRBJ1-5	-	TGTGCCAGCGTCGGGAGAGCGTATAGCAATCAGCCCCAGCATTTT	CASVGRAYSNQPQHF
TRBD2	TRBV4-3	TRBJ2-2	-	TGCGCCAGCAGCCGAGAAGCGGGAGGGCCTACCGGGGAGCTGTTTTTT	CASSREAGGPTGELFF
-	TRBV29-1	TRBJ2-7	once	TGCAGCGTTCAAATAGACAGCTCCTACGAGCAGTACTTC	CSVQIDSSYEQYF
-	TRBV15	TRBJ1-1	-	TGTGCCACCAGCAGGGACAGAAGGCGGAACACTGAAGCTTTCTTT	CATSRDRRRNTEAFF
-	TRBV7-9	TRBJ2-3	-	TGTGCCAGCAGCTTACTTTGGGGAGCTAGCACAGATACGCAGTATTTT	CASSLLWGASTDTQYF
TRBD2	TRBV7-2	TRBJ2-1	-	TGTGCCAGCAGCTCGAGACTAGCGGGAGTGGAAAATGAGCAGTTCTTC	CASSSRLAGVENEQFF
-	TRBV7-2	TRBJ1-5	-	TGTGCCAGCAGCTCTACGGGAGGGAGCAATCAGCCCCAGCATTTT	CASSSTGGSNQPQHF
-	TRBV5-4	TRBJ2-3	-	TGTGCCAGCAGCTCCCCGGTGGGCACAGATACGCAGTATTTT	CASSSPVGTDTQYF
-	TRBV2	TRBJ1-1	-	TGTGCCAGCAGTGACCCGGGGGGAGAGACTGAAGCTTTCTTT	CASSDPGGETEAFF
-	TRBV3-1/TRBV3-2	TRBJ2-7	few	TGTGCCAGCAGCCGGACGGGGGACCCTTCCTACGAGCAGTACTTC	CASSRTGDPSYEQYF
TRBD1	TRBV9	TRBJ2-1	-	TGTGCCAGCAGCGAAGCCGGGACAGGGGGCGCGGAGCAGTTCTTC	CASSEAGTGGAEQFF
TRBD1	TRBV19	TRBJ2-5	once	TGTGCCAGTAGTATGGACGACAGGGGCCAAGAGACCCAGTACTTC	CASSMDDRGQETQYF
TRBD1	TRBV30	TRBJ1-2	-	TGTGCCTGGACCCCACGGACAGGGGCCAATGGCTACACCTTC	CAWTPRTGANGYTF
-	TRBV10-3	TRBJ1-1	once	TGTGCCATCAGTGTGGCAGGGATCACTGAAGCTTTCTTT	CAISVAGITEAFF
-	TRBV4-2	TRBJ1-2	-	TGTGCCAGCAGCCAAGACGACTCGGACTATGGCTACACCTTC	CASSQDDSDYGYTF
TRBD1	TRBV19	TRBJ1-1	-	TGTGCCAGTAGTATAGTTGGGACAGAGGAAGCTTTCTTT	CASSIVGTEEAFF
TRBD1	TRBV5-1	TRBJ1-4	-	TGCGCCAGCAGCTTACAGGGGACTAATGAAAAACTGTTTTTT	CASSLQGTNEKLFF
-	TRBV5-8	TRBJ1-2	-	TGTGCCAGCAGCGGGACTGCGGGCAATGGCTACACCTTC	CASSGTAGNGYTF
-	TRBV7-2	TRBJ1-5	-	TGTGCCAGCAGCGGAAGACAGGAAGGCAATCAGCCCCAGCATTTT	CASSGRQEGNQPQHF
TRBD2	TRBV19	TRBJ2-3	-	TGTGCCAGTAGTAAACTTAGCGGGAGTTCAGATACGCAGTATTTT	CASSKLSGSSDTQYF
-	TRBV7-3	TRBJ1-1	-	TGTGCCAGCAGCTTAACGTCGGGTGGCACTGAAGCTTTCTTT	CASSLTSGGTEAFF
-	TRBV19	TRBJ2-1	-	TGTGCCAGTAGTATCGCAGGGGTGTACAATGAGCAGTTCTTC	CASSIAGVYNEQFF
-	TRBV12-2	TRBJ2-5	-	TGTGCAAGTCGTTCTTATTGGACAGGGGAGGGGACCCAGTACTTC	CASRSYWTGEGTQYF
TRBD1	TRBV15	TRBJ1-5	-	TGTGCCACCAGCAGAGATCGGGGGACAGCTGGTCAGCCCCAGCATTTT	CATSRDRGTAGQPQHF
TRBD1	TRBV5-8	TRBJ1-1	-	TGTGCCAGCAGCGGCGGGACAGCGGCGAACACTGAAGCTTTCTTT	CASSGGTAANTEAFF
-	TRBV7-8	TRBJ1-1	-	TGTGCCAGCAGCCGGAGTACTGAAGCTTTCTTT	CASSRSTEAFF
TRBD1	TRBV16	TRBJ1-1	once	TGTGCCAGCAGCCCCCGGACAGGGTTTGAAGCTTTCTTT	CASSPRTGFEAFF
TRBD2	TRBV24-1	TRBJ2-3	-	TGTGCCACCGCAAAGCGGGGCCTGGGAGATACGCAGTATTTT	CATAKRGLGDTQYF
TRBD1	TRBV29-1	TRBJ2-7	-	TGCAGCGTTGAACTGGAGCGGTGGGACAGGGATCCTTACGAGCAGTACTTC	CSVELERWDRDPYEQYF
-	TRBV24-1	TRBJ1-1	-	TGTGCCACCAGTGACCCCCGGACTTCCAGCACTGAAGCTTTCTTT	CATSDPRTSSTEAFF
TRBD1	TRBV3-1/TRBV3-2	TRBJ1-4	-	TGTGCCAGCAGCCACCGGGACAGGGGTGAAAAACTGTTTTTT	CASSHRDRGEKLFF
-	TRBV12-3/TRBV12-4	TRBJ1-2	-	TGTGCCAGCAGCCAAGGGGATGGCTATGGCTACACCTTC	CASSQGDGYGYTF
TRBD1	TRBV27	TRBJ1-6	-	TGTGCCAGCAGTTTATACAGGGGCAAGGATTCACCCCTCCACTTT	CASSLYRGKDSPLHF
TRBD2	TRBV5-4	TRBJ2-2	-	TGTGCCAGCAGCTCAAAAGCGGGGGGGAAGGAAGGGGAGCTGTTTTTT	CASSSKAGGKEGELFF
-	TRBV7-2	TRBJ2-2	few	TGTGCCAGCAGCTTAAGTCCCAGGAGGGCCGGGGAGCTGTTTTTT	CASSLSPRRAGELFF
-	TRBV4-3	TRBJ1-3	once	TGCGCCAGCAGCCAGTCGACAGGAACCTCTGGAAACACCATATATTTT	CASSQSTGTSGNTIYF
TRBD2	TRBV14	TRBJ2-1	-	TGTGCCAGCAGCCAAGCTGTTAGCGGGAGGAACTACAATGAGCAGTTCTTC	CASSQAVSGRNYNEQFF
TRBD1	TRBV6-5	TRBJ2-3	once	TGTGCCAGCACCGGACAGGGTGCGACAGATACGCAGTATTTT	CASTGQGATDTQYF
TRBD1	TRBV5-6	TRBJ1-5	-	TGTGCCAGCAGCCAAGACAGGGTGTCACCTCAGCCCCAGCATTTT	CASSQDRVSPQPQHF
TRBD1	TRBV20-1	TRBJ2-3	-	TGCAGTGCTAGTACAGGGGTCCGCACAGATACGCAGTATTTT	CSASTGVRTDTQYF
TRBD2	TRBV5-4	TRBJ2-1	once	TGTGCCAGCAGCTTTGGGGGGACTAGCGGGGGCAATGAGCAGTTCTTC	CASSFGGTSGGNEQFF